This T cell receptor (beta chain) derives from a study of blood T cell repertoires in COVID-19 (dated by TCRdb to the early 2020s). General notes on the study: The collaborator samples originated in the United States, Italy and Spain and spanned the acute and convalescent phases of COVID-19. Sample metadata almost always included a de-identified subject ID, COVID-19 status, age in years and sex. The repertoires were released in a freely available public database intended as a resource for research on the immune response to SARS-CoV-2. Where HLA class I and class II types were available, the types were taken from metadata supplied by the sample provider, not from assay-based typing. Samples came from the ongoing ImmuneRACE study (first 160 participants) plus 1,254 subjects from 6 global collaborators. Deeply sampled blood TCRbeta repertoires from subjects exposed to, actively infected with, or recovered from COVID-19 were included in the dataset. The material from the prospective study consisted of cDNA or gDNA derived from T cells, B-cell-depleted T cells, or PBMCs.

With respect to this clone: The specificity of this receptor is unknown. Within one base of it there is no much larger clone, and no base qualities were kept.

The collaborating institutions used their own protocols to collect whole blood in K2EDTA tubes. Collaborator samples were shipped for TCRbeta analysis as frozen whole blood, isolated PBMCs, or DNA extracted from either sample type. The immunoSEQ Assay, a bias-controlled multiplex PCR, was used to amplify TCRbeta CDR3 regions from genomic DNA. Per the source publication's procedure: Within the assay, amplification of reference gene primers was used to estimate how many nucleated cells each sample contained. Sequence reads were collapsed and filtered to measure the absolute abundance of every unique TCRbeta CDR3 rearrangement. Productive Simpson clonality was computed per sample as the square root of Simpson's diversity index over productive rearrangements. TCRdb re-hosts the immuneACCESS table, in-frame sequences only. Its copies lack some clones; in the studies checked, an unresolved V gene accounts for under half of them, and the cause for the rest is not known. V and J calls and clone size are those listed in that table; D and trimming were worked out from the DNA. The table for this sample lists some 120,000 clones; approximately 90% of them were counted only once. The top ten constitute 1.8% of the sample.

The research as a whole found: Clinical and demographic metadata were provided uncurated, with the amount varying by source and participant.

The germline V gene sets CDR1 to MNHEY and CDR2 to SVGAGI. The CDR3 runs 15 amino acids, cysteine and phenylalanine included. The read is trimmed to its CDR3 DNA, 45 bases read in frame from base 1. V trim: 7 bases; J trim: 1 base; unmatched bases: 5. Sequencing was performed on peripheral blood. The sequence is built from TRBV6-5 and TRBJ2-2; the central 8 bases match TRBD1. The receptor was derived from a human donor with active COVID-19. The donor label of this sample is uncertain. The encoded CDR3 is CASTPGTGNTGELFF. The nucleotide sequence is TGTGCCAGCACCCCCGGGACAGGGAACACCGGGGAGCTGTTTTTT.